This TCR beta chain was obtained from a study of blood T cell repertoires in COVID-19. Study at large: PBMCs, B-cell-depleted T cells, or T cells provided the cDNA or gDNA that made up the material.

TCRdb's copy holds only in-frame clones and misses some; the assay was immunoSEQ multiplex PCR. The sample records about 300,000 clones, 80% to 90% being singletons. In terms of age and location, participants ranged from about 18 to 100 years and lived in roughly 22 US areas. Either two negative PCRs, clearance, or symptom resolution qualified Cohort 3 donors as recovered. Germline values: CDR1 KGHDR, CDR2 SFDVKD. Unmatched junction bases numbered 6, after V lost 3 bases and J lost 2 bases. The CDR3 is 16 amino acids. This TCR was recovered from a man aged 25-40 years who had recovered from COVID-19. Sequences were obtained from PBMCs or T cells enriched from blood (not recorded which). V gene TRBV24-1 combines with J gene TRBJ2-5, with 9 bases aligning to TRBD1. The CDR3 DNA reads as TGTGCCACCAGTGATGGAGGGACAGGGCCACAAGAGACCCAGTACTTC. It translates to CATSDGGTGPQETQYF.